The 9 T cell receptor beta chains presented below share a single source sample, sequenced in a study of T cell repertoires in cytomegalovirus infection. TCRdb redid the calling of the reads with MiXCR, one entry per CDR3 protein. Among some 97,000 distinct CDR3 sequences listed, about 22% were seen once. Sequencing was carried out using CD8+ T cells from PBMCs. The receptors were sampled from a human donor in good health (CMV status not recorded). Some clones in this sample may be carry-over from other donors' samples.

This clonotype was counted ten times or more. This chain uses TRBV7-2 with TRBJ1-1, with a weak D call TRBD1 (6 bases). Germline CDR1 reads SGHTA; CDR2 reads FQGNSA. V was cut by 5 bases and J by 0 bases, with 7 bases left in between. The CDR3 covers 13 residues. CDR3 loop: CASSGQLNTEAFF. DNA of the CDR3: TGTGCCAGCAGCGGACAGTTGAACACTGAAGCTTTCTTT.

This clonotype occurred many times. The chain recombines TRBV11-2 with TRBJ2-3; perhaps TRBD2 as D (7 bases). The germline V gene encodes CDR1 SGHAT and CDR2 FQNNGV. The CDR3 covers 15 residues. Trimming cost V 6 bases and J 0 bases, with 13 bases left between them. This CDR3 reads CASRPRGASTDTQYF. In DNA form, the CDR3 reads TGTGCCAGCAGGCCCCGGGGGGCTAGCACAGATACGCAGTATTTT.

V gene TRBV5-1 combines with J gene TRBJ2-5, with 7 bases aligning to TRBD1. This CDR3 is built from 14 residues. Unmatched junction bases numbered 4, after V lost 5 bases and J lost 0 bases. Germline V gene data show CDR1 as SGHRS and CDR2 as YFSETQ. The CDR3 region is CASRRQGYQETQYF. Here the CDR3 DNA reads TGCGCCAGCAGGAGACAGGGCTACCAAGAGACCCAGTACTTC.

J is TRBJ2-3 and V is TRBV7-9, with 8 bases identical to TRBD2. Germline-derived CDR1 and CDR2 are SEHNR and FQNEAQ (reference sequence). With 2 bases clipped from V and 4 bases from J, the junction kept 8 bases outside the gene matches. The CDR3 sequence is 16 residues long. The DNA of the CDR3 is TGTGCCAGCAGCTTATTGGGCGGGGGGTCCCCAGATACGCAGTATTTT. It translates to CASSLLGGGSPDTQYF.

This clonotype was recorded a few times. The V and J genes are TRBV12-3 or TRBV12-4 and TRBJ1-2; D is possibly TRBD1 (6 bases). Trimming pared 10 bases from V and 5 bases from J, leaving 14 bases between. The CDR3 sequence is 12 residues long. The CDR3 is CATGEQGYGYTF. The CDR3 region has the DNA TGTGCCACCGGGGAGCAGGGGTATGGCTACACCTTC.

This chain connects TRBV7-3 to TRBJ1-2; TRBD1 is a possible D gene (6 bases). The germline V gene encodes CDR1 SGHTA and CDR2 FQGTGA. V was cut by 5 bases and J by 6 bases, with 16 bases left in between. There are 14 residues in the CDR3. CDR3 DNA sequence: TGTGCCAGCAGCCCCGACGGGGGCGAAAATGGCTACACCTTC. Amino acid sequence: CASSPDGGENGYTF. The whole variable domain, remainder taken from reference TRBV7-3 and TRBJ1-2, is GAGVSQTPSNKVTEKGKYVELRCDPISGHTALYWYRQSLGQGPEFLIYFQGTGAADDSGLPNDRFFAVRPEGSVSTLKIQRTERGDSAVYLCASSPDGGENGYTFGSGTRLTVV.

This clonotype turned up a few times. J is TRBJ2-1 and V is TRBV4-3; 10 bases agree with TRBD2. This CDR3 contains 16 residues. V was clipped by 0 bases and J by 12 bases; unmatched bases: 11. Germline loops: CDR1 LGHNA, CDR2 YSLEER. Here the CDR3 reads CASSQEESGGVFTQFF. The CDR3 coding sequence is TGCGCCAGCAGCCAAGAAGAGAGCGGGGGGGTGTTCACGCAGTTCTTC.

The V call is TRBV7-9, the J call TRBJ2-2; D is undetermined. V was clipped by 4 bases and J by 1 base, with 10 bases between them. The CDR3 is 15 amino acids. Germline CDR1 reads SEHNR; CDR2 reads FQNEAQ (reference sequence). DNA of the CDR3: TGTGCCAGCAGCTCCCCCCGTGGGAACACCGGGGAGCTGTTTTTT. It specifies CASSSPRGNTGELFF.

The rearrangement joins TRBV24-1 to TRBJ2-3; D is perhaps TRBD1 (6 bases). Germline V CDR1 and CDR2: KGHDR, SFDVKD. The ends were cut back, 0 bases at V and 4 bases at J, with 7 bases in the middle. This CDR3 spans 14 amino acids. CDR3 amino acids: CATSDLGTSDTQYF. For the CDR3, the DNA is TGTGCCACCAGTGATTTGGGGACATCAGATACGCAGTATTTT.